These 22 T cell receptor beta chains share one sample of origin, sequenced in a study of T-cell memory formation after mild COVID-19. TCRdb used MiXCR to reprocess the 5' RACE reads, holding one entry per CDR3 protein. The sample includes some 130,000 distinct CDR3 sequences, approximately 15% of them seen just once. The specimen was PBMCs or a T cell subset sorted from them (not recorded which). All receptors derive from an adult woman who had mild COVID-19 (a few samples of this study predate the infection). Cell type and time point are not known.

This clonotype was counted between two and nine times. J is TRBJ2-7 and V is TRBV5-1; tentative D call: TRBD1 (5 bases). V was cut by 1 base and J by 5 bases, with 10 bases left in between. The CDR3 sequence is 13 residues long. Germline loops: CDR1 SGHRS, CDR2 YFSETQ. The CDR3 DNA is TGCGCCAGCAGCTTGATGGGGCCCCACGAGCAGTACTTC. This encodes CASSLMGPHEQYF. Full variable domain (rest looked up from reference TRBV5-1 and TRBJ2-7): KAGVTQTPRYLIKTRGQQVTLSCSPISGHRSVSWYQQTPGQGLQFLFEYFSETQRNKGNFPGRFSGRQFSNSRSEMNVSTLELGDSALYLCASSLMGPHEQYFGPGTRLTVT.

V usage is TRBV29-1 and J usage is TRBJ2-7; D call uncertain. Trimming cost V 6 bases and J 0 bases, with 21 bases left between them. The CDR3 covers 16 residues. CDR1 is SQVTM and CDR2 is ANQGSEA in the germline V gene. In DNA, the CDR3 is TGCAGCGTGACGCCGGGTCTCCTTTCGGCCTCCTACGAGCAGTACTTC. It specifies CSVTPGLLSASYEQYF.

The V and J genes are TRBV15 and TRBJ2-5; tentatively, D is TRBD1 (6 bases). Germline V gene sequence: CDR1 LNHNV, CDR2 YYDKDF (reference sequence). V was shortened by 5 bases and J by 2 bases, with 15 bases between the two germline ends. There are 15 residues in the CDR3. This CDR3 is CATSEDRRYQETQYF. CDR3 bases: TGTGCCACCAGCGAAGACAGGAGGTATCAAGAGACCCAGTACTTC.

This rearrangement joins TRBV5-1 to TRBJ2-5; 10 nucleotides line up with TRBD2. V was clipped by 3 bases and J by 1 base; unmatched bases: 6. Germline V gene sequence: CDR1 SGHRS, CDR2 YFSETQ. CDR3 size: 16 residues. The CDR3 is CASSSLGLAAQETQYF. For the CDR3, the DNA is TGCGCCAGCAGCTCGCTAGGACTAGCGGCCCAAGAGACCCAGTACTTC.

CDR3 residues: CASSKSSVGEQFF. In DNA, the CDR3 is TGTGCCAGCAGCAAATCTAGCGTCGGTGAGCAGTTCTTC. The chain carries TRBV7-2 and TRBJ2-1; perhaps TRBD2 as D (6 bases). The CDR3 totals 13 residues. The germline V and J ends were trimmed by 5 bases and 9 bases, with 14 bases remaining between them. Germline CDR1 and CDR2: SGHTA and FQGNSA.

The chain joins TRBV19 to TRBJ1-5; no reliable D call. CDR3 size: 13 residues. Germline CDR1 and CDR2: LNHDA and SQIVND (reference sequence). The V gene lost 6 bases and the J gene lost 1 base, with 7 bases spanning the gap. This CDR3 reads CASRDYSNQPQHF. CDR3 DNA sequence: TGTGCCAGTAGGGACTACAGCAATCAGCCCCAGCATTTT.

The table lists this clonotype with a few counts. This chain connects TRBV24-1 to TRBJ2-7; D might be TRBD2 (6 bases). The CDR3 runs to 15 residues. CDR1 and CDR2 (germline): KGHDR, SFDVKD. Trimming left V 5 bases short and J 0 bases short, with 13 bases between. The CDR3 DNA reads as TGTGCCACCAGTGCAACTCTCGGGAGCTCCTACGAGCAGTACTTC. This encodes CATSATLGSSYEQYF.

The genes are TRBV29-1 and TRBJ1-5; 7 nucleotides line up with TRBD1. This CDR3 contains 14 residues. The V gene end was trimmed by 4 bases and the J gene end by 0 bases; junction bases not matched to a gene: 3. Per the germline V gene, CDR1 is SQVTM and CDR2 is ANQGSEA. The CDR3 coding sequence is TGCAGCGTTGTCGGGACAGATAGCAATCAGCCCCAGCATTTT. This codes for CSVVGTDSNQPQHF.

This clonotype was found a few times. J is TRBJ2-3 and V is TRBV5-1; D unclear. V lost 0 bases to trimming and J lost 4 bases, with 9 bases between them. CDR1 is SGHRS, CDR2 YFSETQ, per germline. The CDR3 is made up of 14 amino acids. The CDR3: CASSLVLNPDTQYF. The DNA of the CDR3 is TGCGCCAGCAGCTTGGTTTTGAATCCAGATACGCAGTATTTT.

J is TRBJ2-5 and V is TRBV18, with a weak D call TRBD2 (7 bases). The V gene's germline CDR1 is KGHSH and CDR2 LQKENI. This CDR3 is 14 amino acids long. The V and J ends lost 4 bases and 5 bases respectively, with 14 bases between them. CDR3 protein: CASSHRRGLETQYF. As DNA, the CDR3 is TGTGCCAGCTCACACCGGCGGGGGCTGGAGACCCAGTACTTC.

This clonotype showed up just once. V and J are TRBV9 and TRBJ2-1; 11 bases align to TRBD2. V trimming: 7 bases; J trimming: 8 bases; junction bases outside the gene matches: 23. The CDR3 is 19 residues long. Germline values: CDR1 SGDLS, CDR2 YYNGEE. The CDR3 nucleotides are TGTGCCAGCCGGGCTGCTGTGGGACTAGCGGACGCCTACCCCGATGAGCAGTTCTTC. Its translation is CASRAAVGLADAYPDEQFF.

The chain is built from TRBV9 and TRBJ2-5; D is perhaps TRBD2 (6 bases). Trimming removed 0 bases from V and 3 bases from J, with 9 bases in between. Germline V gene data show CDR1 as SGDLS and CDR2 as YYNGEE. This CDR3 spans 14 amino acids. DNA of the CDR3: TGTGCCAGCAGCGTAGCGGGGGTTGAAGAGACCCAGTACTTC. Translated, it gives CASSVAGVEETQYF. The full variable domain, with the rest looked up from reference TRBV9 and TRBJ2-5, is DSGVTQTPKHLITATGQRVTLRCSPRSGDLSVYWYQQSLDQGLQFLIQYYNGEERAKGNILERFSAQQFPDLHSELNLSSLELGDSALYFCASSVAGVEETQYFGPGTRLLVL.

This clonotype occurred a few times. V usage is TRBV6-2 or TRBV6-3 and J usage is TRBJ2-3; weak D call: TRBD2 (6 bases). The CDR3 length is 14 residues. Per germline, CDR1 MNHEY and CDR2 SVGEGT. V dropped 11 bases and J dropped 2 bases, with 17 bases sitting between them. CDR3 sequence (DNA): TGTGCCGGATCTCCCGGGACTTACACAGATACGCAGTATTTT. It yields the protein CAGSPGTYTDTQYF.

The chain carries TRBV10-3 and TRBJ2-2; 7 bases match TRBD2. Trimming cost V 10 bases and J 1 base; bases outside gene matches: 6. From germline, CDR1 is ENHRY and CDR2 SYGVKD. This CDR3 is 14 amino acids long. The CDR3 DNA reads as TGTGCCACCTACAGCGGGAAGAACACCGGGGAGCTGTTTTTT. It yields the protein CATYSGKNTGELFF.

The genes are TRBV6-5 and TRBJ2-1, with no clear D. The CDR3 spans 12 residues. Germline values: CDR1 MNHEY, CDR2 SVGAGI. V shed 5 bases and J shed 3 bases, with 5 bases lying between them. The CDR3 reads CASSRNYNEQFF. CDR3 bases: TGTGCCAGCAGTCGGAACTACAATGAGCAGTTCTTC.

This clonotype was seen at least ten times. J is TRBJ2-7 and V is TRBV5-6; TRBD1 aligns across 9 bases. This CDR3 is 17 amino acids long. The germline CDR1 and CDR2 sequences are SGHDT and YYEEEE. The V and J ends lost 4 bases and 1 base, in that order; junction bases with no gene match: 12. The CDR3 nucleotides are TGTGCCAGCAGCGTTAACAGCGGGACAGGGATGTCCTACGAGCAGTACTTC. It encodes CASSVNSGTGMSYEQYF.

This clonotype was recorded a few times. In DNA, the CDR3 is TGCGCCAGCAGCTCGACTAGCGGCCAAGAGACCCAGTACTTC. Translating it yields CASSSTSGQETQYF. The chain links TRBV5-1 to TRBJ2-5; 9 bases line up with TRBD2. The V gene end was trimmed by 3 bases and the J gene end by 1 base; junction bases not matched to a gene: 1. The CDR3 runs to 14 residues. Germline CDR1 is SGHRS and CDR2 is YFSETQ.

This clonotype showed up just a few times. The chain employs TRBV6-6 and TRBJ2-7, with 9 bases identical to TRBD2. This CDR3 contains 17 residues. V was pared by 0 bases and J by 4 bases, with 10 bases of the junction left unmatched. Germline V lookup: CDR1 MNHNY, CDR2 SVGAGI (reference sequence). The CDR3 spells CASSYSPPGLAEYEQYF. CDR3 sequence (DNA): TGTGCCAGCAGTTACTCGCCTCCGGGACTAGCCGAGTACGAGCAGTACTTC.

This clonotype was observed a handful of times. This chain uses TRBV4-3 with TRBJ2-1; TRBD2 matches at 9 bases. The CDR3 spans 14 residues. Per germline, CDR1 LGHNA and CDR2 YSLEER. Unmatched junction bases numbered 4, after V lost 4 bases and J lost 6 bases. CDR3 amino acids: CASSRGLAINEQFF. The CDR3 nucleotides are TGCGCCAGCAGCCGAGGACTAGCGATCAATGAGCAGTTCTTC.

This clonotype was recorded at least ten times. The chain employs TRBV9 and TRBJ2-7; 7 bases align to TRBD1. Trimming removed 3 bases from V and 2 bases from J; junction bases left unmatched: 5. The CDR3 runs 14 residues. Germline CDR1 SGDLS, CDR2 YYNGEE. The CDR3 coding sequence is TGTGCCAGCAGCGCGGGGACAGCTCCCTACGAGCAGTACTTC. This translates into CASSAGTAPYEQYF.

The V and J genes are TRBV20-1 and TRBJ1-5; D unclear. The V end lost 3 bases, the J end lost 5 bases, and 8 bases lay between the germline ends. CDR1 is DFQATT, CDR2 SNEGSKA, per germline (reference sequence). The CDR3 totals 12 residues. CDR3 sequence: CSASVDDQPQHF. CDR3 bases: TGCAGTGCTAGCGTAGATGATCAGCCCCAGCATTTT.

This clonotype was seen a single time. The chain has TRBV7-9 and TRBJ2-5; D is possibly TRBD1 (7 bases). Germline-derived CDR1 and CDR2 are SEHNR and FQNEAQ (reference sequence). The CDR3 extends over 15 amino acids. V lost 3 bases, J lost 5 bases, and 16 bases lay in between. The CDR3 spells CASSLKEGAPETQYF. The CDR3 DNA sequence: TGTGCCAGCAGCTTGAAGGAGGGGGCGCCGGAGACCCAGTACTTC. Based on the CDR3 plus reference TRBV7-9 and TRBJ2-5, the full variable domain is DTGVSQNPRHKITKRGQNVTFRCDPISEHNRLYWYRQTLGQGPEFLTYFQNEAQLEKSRLLSDRFSAERPKGSFSTLEIQRTEQGDSAMYLCASSLKEGAPETQYFGPGTRLLVL.